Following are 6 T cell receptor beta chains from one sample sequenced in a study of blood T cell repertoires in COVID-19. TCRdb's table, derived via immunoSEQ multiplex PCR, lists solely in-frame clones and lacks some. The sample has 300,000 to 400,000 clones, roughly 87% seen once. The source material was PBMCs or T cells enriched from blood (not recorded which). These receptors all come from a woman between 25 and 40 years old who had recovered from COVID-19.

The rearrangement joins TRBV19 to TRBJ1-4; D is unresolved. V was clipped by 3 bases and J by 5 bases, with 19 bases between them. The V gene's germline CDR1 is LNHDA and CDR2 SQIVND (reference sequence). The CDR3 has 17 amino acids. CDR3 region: CASSIGQQRARNEKLFF. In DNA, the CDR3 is TGTGCCAGTAGTATTGGCCAACAGAGGGCCCGGAATGAAAAACTGTTTTTT.

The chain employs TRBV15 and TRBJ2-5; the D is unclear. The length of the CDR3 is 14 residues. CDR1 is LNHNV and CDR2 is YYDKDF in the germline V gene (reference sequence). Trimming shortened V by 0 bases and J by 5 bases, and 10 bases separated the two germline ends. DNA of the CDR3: TGTGCCACCAGCAGAGATCCCGTTCGGGAGACCCAGTACTTC. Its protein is CATSRDPVRETQYF.

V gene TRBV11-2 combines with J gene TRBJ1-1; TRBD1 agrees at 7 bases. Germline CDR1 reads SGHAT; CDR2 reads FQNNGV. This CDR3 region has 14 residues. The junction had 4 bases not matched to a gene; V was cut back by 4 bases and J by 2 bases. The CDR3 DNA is TGTGCCAGCAGCTCCGGGACAGCAAACACTGAAGCTTTCTTT. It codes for CASSSGTANTEAFF.

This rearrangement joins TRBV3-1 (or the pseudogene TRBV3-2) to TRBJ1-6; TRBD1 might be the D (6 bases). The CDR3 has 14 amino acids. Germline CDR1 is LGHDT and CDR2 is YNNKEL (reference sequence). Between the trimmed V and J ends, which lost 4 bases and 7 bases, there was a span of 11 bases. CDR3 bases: TGTGCCAGCAGCCCGGGACACTTGAATTCACCCCTCCACTTT. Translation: CASSPGHLNSPLHF.

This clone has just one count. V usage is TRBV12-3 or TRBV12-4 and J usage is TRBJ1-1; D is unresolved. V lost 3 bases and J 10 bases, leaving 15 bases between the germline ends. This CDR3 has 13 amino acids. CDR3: CASSFDKITSAFF. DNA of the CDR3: TGTGCCAGCAGTTTTGATAAAATAACTTCAGCTTTCTTT.

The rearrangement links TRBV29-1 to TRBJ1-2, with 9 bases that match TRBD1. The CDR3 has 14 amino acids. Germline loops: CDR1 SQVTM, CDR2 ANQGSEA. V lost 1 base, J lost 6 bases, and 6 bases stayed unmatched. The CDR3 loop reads CSVEGGTGSHGYTF. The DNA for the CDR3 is TGCAGCGTTGAAGGGGGGACAGGGTCTCATGGCTACACCTTC.